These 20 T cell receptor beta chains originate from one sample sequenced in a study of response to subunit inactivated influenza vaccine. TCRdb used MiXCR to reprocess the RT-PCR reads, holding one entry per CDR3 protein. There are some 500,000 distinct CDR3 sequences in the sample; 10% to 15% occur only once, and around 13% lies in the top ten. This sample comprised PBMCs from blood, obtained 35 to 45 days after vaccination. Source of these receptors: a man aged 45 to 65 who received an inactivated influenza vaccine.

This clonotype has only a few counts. The CDR3 here is CSADPQGRGTEAFF. The CDR3 DNA reads TGCAGTGCTGATCCTCAGGGGCGTGGCACTGAAGCTTTCTTT. The V call is TRBV20-1, the J call TRBJ1-1, with D possibly matching TRBD1 (6 bases). Between the trimmed V and J ends, which lost 5 bases and 4 bases, there was a span of 17 bases. Germline-derived CDR1 and CDR2 are DFQATT and SNEGSKA (reference sequence). This CDR3 spans 14 amino acids.

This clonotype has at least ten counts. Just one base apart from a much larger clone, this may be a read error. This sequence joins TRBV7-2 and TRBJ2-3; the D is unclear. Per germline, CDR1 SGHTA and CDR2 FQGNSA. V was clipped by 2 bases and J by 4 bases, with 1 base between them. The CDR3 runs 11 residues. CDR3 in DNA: TGTGCCAGCAGCTTACCAGATACGCAGTATTTT. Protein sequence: CASSLPDTQYF. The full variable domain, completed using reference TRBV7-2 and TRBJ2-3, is GAGVSQSPSNKVTEKGKDVELRCDPISGHTALYWYRQSLGQGLEFLIYFQGNSAPDKSGLPSDRFSAERTGGSVSTLTIQRTQQEDSAVYLCASSLPDTQYFGPGTRLTVL.

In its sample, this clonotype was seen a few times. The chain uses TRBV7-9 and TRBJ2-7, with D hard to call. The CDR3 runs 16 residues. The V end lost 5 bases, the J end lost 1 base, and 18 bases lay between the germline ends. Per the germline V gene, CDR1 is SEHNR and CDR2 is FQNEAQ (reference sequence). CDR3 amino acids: CASSAGRAIQSYEQYF. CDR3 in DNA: TGTGCCAGCAGCGCCGGACGGGCCATCCAATCCTACGAGCAGTACTTC.

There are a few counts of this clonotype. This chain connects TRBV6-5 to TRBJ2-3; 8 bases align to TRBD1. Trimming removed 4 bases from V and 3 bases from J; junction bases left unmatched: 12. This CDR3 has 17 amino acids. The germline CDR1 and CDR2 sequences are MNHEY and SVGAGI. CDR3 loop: CASSSPAGRGRTDTQYF. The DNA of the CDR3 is TGTGCCAGCAGTTCGCCGGCTGGCAGGGGGCGTACAGATACGCAGTATTTT.

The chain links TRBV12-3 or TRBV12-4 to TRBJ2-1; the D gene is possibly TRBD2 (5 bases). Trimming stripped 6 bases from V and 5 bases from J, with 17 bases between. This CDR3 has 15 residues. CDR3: CASRFDSGKNNEQFF. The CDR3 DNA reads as TGTGCCAGCAGGTTCGACTCGGGGAAGAACAATGAGCAGTTCTTC.

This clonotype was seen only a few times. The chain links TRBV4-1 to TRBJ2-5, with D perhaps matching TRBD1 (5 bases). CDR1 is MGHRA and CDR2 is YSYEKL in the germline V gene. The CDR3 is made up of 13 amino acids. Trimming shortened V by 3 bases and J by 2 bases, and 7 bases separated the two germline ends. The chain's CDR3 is CASSHRTQETQYF. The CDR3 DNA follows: TGCGCCAGCAGCCACCGGACACAAGAGACCCAGTACTTC.

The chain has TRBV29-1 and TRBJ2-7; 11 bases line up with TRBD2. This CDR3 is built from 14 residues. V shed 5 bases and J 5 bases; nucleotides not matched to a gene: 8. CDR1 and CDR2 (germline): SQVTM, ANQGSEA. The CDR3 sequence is CSVKLAGARNEQYF. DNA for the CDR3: TGCAGCGTTAAACTAGCGGGAGCTCGTAACGAGCAGTACTTC.

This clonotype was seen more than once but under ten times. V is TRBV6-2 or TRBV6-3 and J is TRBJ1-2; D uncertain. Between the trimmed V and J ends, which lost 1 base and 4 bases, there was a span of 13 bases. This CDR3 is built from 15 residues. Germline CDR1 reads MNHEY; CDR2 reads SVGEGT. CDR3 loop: CASSYLPGNSYGYTF. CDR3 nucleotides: TGTGCCAGCAGTTACTTGCCGGGAAATTCCTATGGCTACACCTTC.

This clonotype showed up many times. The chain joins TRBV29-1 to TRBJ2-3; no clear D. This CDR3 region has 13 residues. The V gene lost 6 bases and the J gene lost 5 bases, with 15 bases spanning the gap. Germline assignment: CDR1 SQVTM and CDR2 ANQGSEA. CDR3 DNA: TGCAGCGTCAACCGACATACCCGAGATACGCAGTATTTT. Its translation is CSVNRHTRDTQYF.

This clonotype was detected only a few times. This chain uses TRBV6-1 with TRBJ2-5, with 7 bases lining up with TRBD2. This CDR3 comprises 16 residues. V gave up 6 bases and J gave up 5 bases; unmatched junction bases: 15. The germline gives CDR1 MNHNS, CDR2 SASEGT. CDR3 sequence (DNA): TGTGCCAGCAGCCTTTTCGGGGCGGGAGTATGGGAGACCCAGTACTTC. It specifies CASSLFGAGVWETQYF.

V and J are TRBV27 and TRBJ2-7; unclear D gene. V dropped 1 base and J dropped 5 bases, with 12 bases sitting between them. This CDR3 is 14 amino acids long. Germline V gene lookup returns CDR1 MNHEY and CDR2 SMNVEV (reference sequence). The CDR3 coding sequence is TGTGCCAGCAGTTTATACCCCCTCGGCGACGAGCAGTACTTC. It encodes CASSLYPLGDEQYF.

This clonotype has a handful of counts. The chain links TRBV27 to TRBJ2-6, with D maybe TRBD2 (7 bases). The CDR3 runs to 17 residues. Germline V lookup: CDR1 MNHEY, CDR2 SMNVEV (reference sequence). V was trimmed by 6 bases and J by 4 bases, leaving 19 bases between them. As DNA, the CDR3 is TGTGCCAGCAGCTCCTGGGGGGGCGCGTGGGGGGCCAACGTCCTGACTTTC. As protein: CASSSWGGAWGANVLTF.

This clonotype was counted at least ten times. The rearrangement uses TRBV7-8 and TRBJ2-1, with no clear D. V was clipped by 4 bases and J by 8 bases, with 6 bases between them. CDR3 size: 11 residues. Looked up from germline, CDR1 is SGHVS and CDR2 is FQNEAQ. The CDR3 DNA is TGTGCCAGCAGCTCCCGGTATGAGCAGTTCTTC. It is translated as CASSSRYEQFF. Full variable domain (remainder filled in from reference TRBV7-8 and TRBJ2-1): GAGVSQSPRYKVAKRGQDVALRCDPISGHVSLFWYQQALGQGPEFLTYFQNEAQLDKSGLPSDRFFAERPEGSVSTLKIQRTQQEDSAVYLCASSSRYEQFFGPGTRLTVL.

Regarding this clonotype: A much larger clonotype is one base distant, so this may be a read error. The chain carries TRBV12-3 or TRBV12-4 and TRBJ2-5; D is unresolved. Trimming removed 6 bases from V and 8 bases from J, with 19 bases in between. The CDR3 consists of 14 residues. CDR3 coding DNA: TGTGCCAGCAGCCAGGCCCCGGCGGTCCACACCCAGTACTTC. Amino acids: CASSQAPAVHTQYF.

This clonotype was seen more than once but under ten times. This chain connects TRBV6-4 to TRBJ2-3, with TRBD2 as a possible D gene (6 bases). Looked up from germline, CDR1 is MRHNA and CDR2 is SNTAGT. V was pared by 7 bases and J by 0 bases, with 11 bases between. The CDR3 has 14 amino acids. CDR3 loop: CASTWSGSTDTQYF. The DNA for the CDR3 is TGTGCCAGCACGTGGAGCGGGAGCACAGATACGCAGTATTTT.

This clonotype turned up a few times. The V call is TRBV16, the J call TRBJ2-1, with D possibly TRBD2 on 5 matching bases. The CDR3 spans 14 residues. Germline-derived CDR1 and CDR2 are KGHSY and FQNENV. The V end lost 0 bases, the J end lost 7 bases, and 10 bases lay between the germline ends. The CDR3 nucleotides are TGTGCCAGCAGCCAATCGGCGAGGGTTAATGAGCAGTTCTTC. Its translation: CASSQSARVNEQFF.

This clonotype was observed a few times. The CDR3 coding sequence is TGTGCCAGCAGTCCCAACTACTCCGAGCAGTACTTC. It is translated as CASSPNYSEQYF. V gene TRBV28 combines with J gene TRBJ2-7, with D uncertain. Trimming left V 5 bases short and J 6 bases short, with 11 bases between. Per the germline V gene, CDR1 is MDHEN and CDR2 is SYDVKM. This CDR3 region has 12 residues.

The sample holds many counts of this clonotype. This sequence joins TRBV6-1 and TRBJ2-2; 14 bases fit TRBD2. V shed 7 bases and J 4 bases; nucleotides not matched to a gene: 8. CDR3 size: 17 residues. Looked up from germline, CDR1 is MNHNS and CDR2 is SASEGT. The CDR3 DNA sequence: TGTGCCAGCATCGGACTAGCGGGAGGTGGGAGCACCGGGGAGCTGTTTTTT. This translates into CASIGLAGGGSTGELFF.

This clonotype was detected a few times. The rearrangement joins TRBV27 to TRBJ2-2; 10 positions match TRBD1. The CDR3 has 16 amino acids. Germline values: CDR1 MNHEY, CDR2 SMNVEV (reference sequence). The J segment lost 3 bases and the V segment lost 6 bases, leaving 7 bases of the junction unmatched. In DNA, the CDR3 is TGTGCCAGCAGCAGCCGGGACAGGGGATACACCGGGGAGCTGTTTTTT. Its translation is CASSSRDRGYTGELFF.

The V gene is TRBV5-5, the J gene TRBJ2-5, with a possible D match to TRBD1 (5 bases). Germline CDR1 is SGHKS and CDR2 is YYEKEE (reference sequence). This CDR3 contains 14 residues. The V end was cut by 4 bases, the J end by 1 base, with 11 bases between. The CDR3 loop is CASSPRQLQETQYF. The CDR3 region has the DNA TGTGCCAGCAGCCCCCGACAGCTCCAAGAGACCCAGTACTTC.